This is a list of T cell receptor beta chains from one sample in a study of T cell changes during pregnancy in multiple sclerosis. Sequencing used immunoSEQ multiplex PCR; TCRdb keeps in-frame clones, though not all of them. The sample yields about 26,000 clones, roughly 89% seen once. The material was CD8+ T cells from peripheral blood mononuclear cells, obtained in the second trimester of pregnancy. The receptors originated from a female donor with multiple sclerosis, enrolled in a pregnancy study. CDR3s include the opening cysteine and the closing phenylalanine or tryptophan. A D gene is named only where the DNA matches it firmly. Only some rows state a clone size, as once, few, many or a class for expanded clones.

TRBD2 few TRBJ2-1 TRBV19 TGTGCCAGTGAAAGCGGGAGTTCCTACAATGAGCAGTTCTTC CASESGSSYNEQFF
TRBD2 NA TRBJ2-1 TRBV6-4 TGTGCCAGCAGTCGACTAGCGGGAGGGCAGGGTGAGCAGTTCTTC CASSRLAGGQGEQFF
TRBD2 NA TRBJ2-2 TRBV6-1 TGTGCCAGCAGTGGGGGGGGACGGACAAAAACCGGGGAGCTGTTTTTT CASSGGGRTKTGELFF
NA NA TRBJ2-7 TRBV27 TGTGCCAGCAGTTTAGGAGTTATCTACGAGCAGTACTTC CASSLGVIYEQYF
TRBD2 NA TRBJ2-7 TRBV7-6 TGTGCCAGCAGCCGCGGGGGACCTCTGGGATACGAGCAGTACTTC CASSRGGPLGYEQYF
TRBD2 NA TRBJ2-3 TRBV7-3 TGTGCCAGCAGCTTATGGGAGGGAGCCGATACGCAGTATTTT CASSLWEGADTQYF
TRBD1 NA TRBJ2-7 TRBV4-1 TGCGCCAGCAGCCCACAGGGGGAGGACTACGAGCAGTACTTC CASSPQGEDYEQYF
NA NA TRBJ2-7 TRBV9 TGTGCCAGCAGCGTAGACGGGACTTCAGAGCAGTACTTC CASSVDGTSEQYF
TRBD1 NA TRBJ1-2 TRBV6-1 TGTGCCAGCAGTGAAAGGGGGACAGGGGCTGGCTACACCTTC CASSERGTGAGYTF
NA NA TRBJ2-5 TRBV27 TGTGCCAGCAGGACCACGTTGAGGGAGACCCAGTACTTC CASRTTLRETQYF
NA NA TRBJ2-2 TRBV7-9 TGTGCCAGCAGCTTAGGCCAGGGTGACACCGGGGAGCTGTTTTTT CASSLGQGDTGELFF
NA NA TRBJ2-7 TRBV5-1 TGCGCCAGCAGCCCGGACCCGAGGGGGACATACGAGCAGTACTTC CASSPDPRGTYEQYF
TRBD1 NA TRBJ2-5 TRBV7-3 TGTGCCAGCAGCTGGACAGGGAGAGAGACCCAGTACTTC CASSWTGRETQYF
TRBD1 NA TRBJ2-7 TRBV11-2 TGTGCCAGCAGGCAAGGGACAGGGACTTATTACGAGCAGTACTTC CASRQGTGTYYEQYF
TRBD1 NA TRBJ2-2 TRBV5-6 TGTGCCAGCAGCTTGGAGACAGGGATCACCGGGGAGCTGTTTTTT CASSLETGITGELFF
TRBD2 NA TRBJ2-2 TRBV13 TGTGCCAGCAGCTTAGGCCTTACTAGCGGGAGGTACACCGGGGAGCTGTTTTTT CASSLGLTSGRYTGELFF
NA NA TRBJ1-5 TRBV7-6 TGTGCCAGCAGCTTAGGGGCATCAGATCAGCCCCAGCATTTT CASSLGASDQPQHF
NA NA TRBJ2-5 TRBV28 TGTGCCAGCAGTTCCGGACAGCGGCAAGAGACCCAGTACTTC CASSSGQRQETQYF
TRBD2 NA TRBJ2-1 TRBV19 TGTGCCAGTAGTGTCGGACTAGGGCAGAAAAACAATGAGCAGTTCTTC CASSVGLGQKNNEQFF
NA NA TRBJ2-1 TRBV7-9 TGTGCCGGCAGCCCAGGCCTGAGCATCGCTGGAGAGGAGGGGTTCTTC CAGSPGLSIAGEEGFF
TRBD1 few TRBJ1-1 TRBV29-1 TGCAGCGTGGGGAGACAGGGGAGGAACACTGAAGCTTTCTTT CSVGRQGRNTEAFF
NA NA TRBJ2-1 TRBV15 TGTGCCACCAGCAAAACTTCCAATGAGCAGTTCTTC CATSKTSNEQFF
TRBD1 NA TRBJ2-7 TRBV4-1 TGCGCCAGCAGGAGGGACAGTGGTTACGAGCAGTACTTC CASRRDSGYEQYF
NA NA TRBJ1-2 TRBV19 TGTGCCAGTCAGGGCTATGGCTACACCTTC CASQGYGYTF
NA NA TRBJ2-3 TRBV7-3 TGTGCCAGCAGCTTAGGTACAGGGCTTACAGATACGCAGTATTTT CASSLGTGLTDTQYF
NA NA TRBJ1-5 TRBV27 TGTGCCAGCGGGGGACAATTTAATCAGCCCCAGCATTTT CASGGQFNQPQHF
TRBD1 NA TRBJ2-2 TRBV27 TGTGCCAGCAGTCCGCTGACAGGGGGAACCGGGGAGCTGTTTTTT CASSPLTGGTGELFF
TRBD2 NA TRBJ2-3 TRBV11-2 TGTGCCAGCAGCTTCACTAGCGGCACCACAGATACGCAGTATTTT CASSFTSGTTDTQYF
TRBD1 NA TRBJ2-3 TRBV28 TGTGCCAGCAGGTGGAACCCCGGGACAGGGGAAAGAGATACGCAGTATTTT CASRWNPGTGERDTQYF
TRBD2 NA TRBJ2-1 TRBV2 TGTGCCAGCCCGGGAGGAACCTCCTACAATGAGCAGTTCTTC CASPGGTSYNEQFF
NA NA TRBJ2-7 TRBV10-1 TGCGCCAGCAGTGTTTTGGCCTCCTACGAGCAGTACTTC CASSVLASYEQYF
NA NA TRBJ1-3 TRBV19 TGTGCCAGTAGTCTGCAGGGGAACGGAAACACCATATATTTT CASSLQGNGNTIYF
NA NA TRBJ1-4 TRBV15 TGTGCCACCAGCAGAGTCGCAGGGCCGGAAAGGGAAAAACTGTTTTTT CATSRVAGPEREKLFF
TRBD2 NA TRBJ2-7 TRBV30 TGTGCCTGGATGGGCATCGGGACTAGCGGGAGGGCCTCATACGAGCAGTACTTC CAWMGIGTSGRASYEQYF
TRBD2 NA TRBJ2-7 TRBV5-1 TGCGCCAGCAGTGAGACTAGCGGGTACACCTACGAGCAGTACTTC CASSETSGYTYEQYF
NA NA TRBJ2-7 TRBV7-9 TGTGCCAGCAGCTCCCTATCCTACGAGCAGTACTTC CASSSLSYEQYF
NA NA TRBJ1-1 TRBV4-1 TGCGCCAGCAGAAGGGGGGGGGGAACTGAAGCTTTCTTT CASRRGGGTEAFF
NA NA TRBJ2-3 TRBV19 TGTGCCAGTAGTATGGGGGCCCATACGCAGTATTTT CASSMGAHTQYF
TRBD2 NA TRBJ2-5 TRBV30 TGTGCCTGGACTAGCGGGAGTAAAAAGGGAGAGACCCAGTACTTC CAWTSGSKKGETQYF
NA NA TRBJ2-7 TRBV9 TGTGCCAGCAGCGTAGACGAGGGTTTCTCCTACGAGCAGTACTTC CASSVDEGFSYEQYF
NA NA TRBJ2-1 TRBV19 TGTGCCAGTAGTATCCAGGGAACCTACAATGAGCAGTTCTTC CASSIQGTYNEQFF
TRBD2 NA TRBJ2-3 TRBV28 TGTGCCAGCAGTTTATCGACTAGCGGGAGTACAGATACGCAGTATTTT CASSLSTSGSTDTQYF
TRBD2 few TRBJ2-1 TRBV7-2 TGTGCCAGCAGCTTAACCAGCGGGAGGCACAATGAGCAGTTCTTC CASSLTSGRHNEQFF
NA NA TRBJ2-1 TRBV6-6 TGTGCCAGCAGTTCCCCCGGGACTGCGAATGAGCAGTTCTTC CASSSPGTANEQFF
NA NA TRBJ1-1 TRBV4-3 TGCGCCAGCAGCCGCGACGCAGGGGCGTCCACTGAAGCTTTCTTT CASSRDAGASTEAFF
TRBD1 NA TRBJ2-3 TRBV14 TGTGCCAGCAGCCCCCGGGACAGGAGCACAGATACGCAGTATTTT CASSPRDRSTDTQYF
NA NA TRBJ2-3 TRBV30 TGTGCCTGGACGCTAGGCACAGATACGCAGTATTTT CAWTLGTDTQYF
NA NA TRBJ2-1 TRBV7-2 TGTGCCAGCAGCGGGGGGAGCTCCTACAATGAGCAGTTCTTC CASSGGSSYNEQFF
TRBD1 NA TRBJ2-7 TRBV11-2 TGTGCCAGCAGCTTAACGTGGCAGGGGGCGGACGAGCAGTACTTC CASSLTWQGADEQYF
NA NA TRBJ1-2 TRBV7-9 TGTGCCAGCAGCTTAGACAGGGAGGGCTATGGCTACACCTTC CASSLDREGYGYTF
NA NA TRBJ1-6 TRBV5-1 TGCGCCAGCAGCTTGGGTCAGGGTAATTCACCCCTCCACTTT CASSLGQGNSPLHF